Shown below are 12 T cell receptor beta chains from a single sample sequenced in a study of T-cell memory formation after mild COVID-19. TCRdb reanalysed the 5' RACE reads using MiXCR and keeps one entry per CDR3 protein. The data contain some 340,000 distinct CDR3 sequences, 10% to 15% of them singletons. The sequencing input was PBMCs or a T cell subset sorted from them (not recorded which). The receptor set was obtained from a man younger than 35 who had mild COVID-19 (a few samples of this study predate the infection). Cell type and time point are not known.

This clonotype has more than one count but fewer than ten. The rearrangement joins TRBV27 to TRBJ2-1; 7 bases map to TRBD2. J was trimmed by 1 base and V by 5 bases; bases with no gene match: 8. This CDR3 contains 16 residues. CDR1 is MNHEY, CDR2 SMNVEV, per germline (reference sequence). Written as DNA, the CDR3 is TGTGCCAGCAGTCCTTGGACTAGGATGTCCTACAATGAGCAGTTCTTC. Translation: CASSPWTRMSYNEQFF.

This clonotype was counted a few times. This chain links TRBV24-1 with TRBJ2-5; the D call may be TRBD1 or TRBD2 (5 bases each). CDR1 and CDR2 (germline): KGHDR, SFDVKD. V lost 7 bases to trimming and J lost 2 bases, with 16 bases between them. The CDR3 is 15 amino acids. CDR3 nucleotides: TGTGCCACCAGGGGCGGTCCGGGGCGTCAAGAGACCCAGTACTTC. Translated, it gives CATRGGPGRQETQYF.

Points on this clonotype: At one end the junction does not follow the germline gene, possibly because of a read error. The gene calls are TRBV7-7 and TRBJ1-5; D is unresolved. The CDR3 has 14 residues. CDR1 and CDR2 from the germline V gene are SSHAT and FNYEAQ (reference sequence). The DNA of the CDR3 is TGTGCTAGCAGCTTAAGCCGATTGAATCAGCCCCAGCATTTT. Its protein is CASSLSRLNQPQHF.

V and J are TRBV7-2 and TRBJ1-5; D ambiguous. Germline CDR1 reads SGHTA; CDR2 reads FQGNSA. CDR3 length: 16 amino acids. The V end was cut by 1 base, the J end by 0 bases, with 10 bases between. The DNA of the CDR3 is TGTGCCAGCAGCTTAGGAGCAGGCAATAGCAATCAGCCCCAGCATTTT. Protein product: CASSLGAGNSNQPQHF.

This clonotype occurred a few times. V is TRBV5-6 and J is TRBJ1-5; D ambiguous. The V and J ends lost 0 bases and 9 bases respectively, with 7 bases between them. Per the germline V gene, CDR1 is SGHDT and CDR2 is YYEEEE. The CDR3 runs 12 residues. In DNA, the CDR3 is TGTGCCAGCAGCTTGGCCTCTGGGCCCCAGCATTTT. It yields the protein CASSLASGPQHF.

This clonotype occurred a few times. The rearrangement links TRBV7-2 to TRBJ2-7; 11 nucleotides match TRBD1. The germline CDR1 and CDR2 sequences are SGHTA and FQGNSA. This CDR3 is 15 amino acids long. Trimming removed 2 bases from V and 5 bases from J; junction bases left unmatched: 5. The DNA for the CDR3 is TGTGCCAGCAGCTTACCCCGGGACAGGGGGGACGAGCAGTACTTC. Encoded protein: CASSLPRDRGDEQYF.

This chain connects TRBV12-3 or TRBV12-4 to TRBJ2-1, with TRBD2 matching over 9 bases. The CDR3 contains 15 residues. Losses at the gene ends were 3 bases for V and 10 bases for J; bases not matched to a gene: 10. CDR3 residues: CASSFIAGVPSEQFF. The CDR3 nucleotides are TGTGCCAGCAGTTTTATAGCGGGGGTCCCATCGGAGCAGTTCTTC.

The V gene is TRBV5-1, the J gene TRBJ2-6, with D unclear. The CDR3 spans 16 residues. The germline V and J ends were trimmed by 4 bases and 2 bases, with 13 bases remaining between them. CDR1 and CDR2 (germline): SGHRS, YFSETQ. Here the CDR3 reads CASSPVLLAGANVLTF. For the CDR3, the DNA is TGCGCCAGCAGCCCGGTTTTGCTTGCTGGGGCCAACGTCCTGACTTTC.

In this sample, this clonotype turned up a few times. V and J are TRBV6-1 and TRBJ2-2; D is undetermined. V gave up 4 bases and J gave up 1 base, with 10 bases separating them. Looked up from germline, CDR1 is MNHNS and CDR2 is SASEGT. CDR3 length: 15 residues. The CDR3 nucleotides read TGTGCCAGCAGTGCCCCCCTACTGAACACCGGGGAGCTGTTTTTT. As protein: CASSAPLLNTGELFF.

This clonotype was counted ten times or more. CDR3 amino acids: CASSQSTGTSGTDTQYF. CDR3 nucleotide sequence: TGTGCCAGCAGCCAATCCACCGGGACTAGCGGCACAGATACGCAGTATTTT. This chain links TRBV14 with TRBJ2-3, with 10 positions matching TRBD2. Losses at the gene ends were 2 bases for V and 1 base for J; bases not matched to a gene: 6. There are 17 residues in the CDR3. Germline CDR1 SGHDN, CDR2 FVKESK.

The rearrangement joins TRBV20-1 to TRBJ2-1; D is unresolved. There are 11 residues in the CDR3. Per germline, CDR1 DFQATT and CDR2 SNEGSKA (reference sequence). Trimming removed 3 bases from V and 6 bases from J, with 6 bases in between. The CDR3 is CSARWANEQFF. Here the CDR3 DNA reads TGCAGTGCTAGGTGGGCCAATGAGCAGTTCTTC.

This clonotype came up a few times. This chain links TRBV25-1 with TRBJ1-3, with 7 bases matching TRBD1. V shed 6 bases, J shed 0 bases, and the junction held 5 bases outside the gene matches. CDR1 MGHDK and CDR2 SYGVNS come from the germline V gene. The CDR3 totals 15 residues. CDR3 nucleotide sequence: TGTGCCAGCAGACCAAGGACAGGCTCTGGAAACACCATATATTTT. Protein product: CASRPRTGSGNTIYF.